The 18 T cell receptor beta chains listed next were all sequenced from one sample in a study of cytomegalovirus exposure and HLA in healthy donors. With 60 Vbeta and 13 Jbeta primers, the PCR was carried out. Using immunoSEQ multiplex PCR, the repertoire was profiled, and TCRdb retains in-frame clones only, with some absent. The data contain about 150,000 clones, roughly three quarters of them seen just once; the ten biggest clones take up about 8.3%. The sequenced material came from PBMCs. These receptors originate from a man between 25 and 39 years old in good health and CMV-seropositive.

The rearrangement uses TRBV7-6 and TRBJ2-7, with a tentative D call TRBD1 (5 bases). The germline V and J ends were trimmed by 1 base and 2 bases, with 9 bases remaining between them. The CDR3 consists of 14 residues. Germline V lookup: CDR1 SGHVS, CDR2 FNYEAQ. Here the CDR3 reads CASSLEAGTYEQYF. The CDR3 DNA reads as TGTGCCAGCAGCTTAGAAGCAGGGACCTACGAGCAGTACTTC.

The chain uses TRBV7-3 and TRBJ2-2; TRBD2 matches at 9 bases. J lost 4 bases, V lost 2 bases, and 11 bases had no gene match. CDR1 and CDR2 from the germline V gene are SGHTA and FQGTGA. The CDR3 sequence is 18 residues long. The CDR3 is CASSLHPAGREGTGELFF. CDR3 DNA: TGTGCCAGCAGCTTACACCCCGCGGGGCGGGAGGGCACCGGGGAGCTGTTTTTT.

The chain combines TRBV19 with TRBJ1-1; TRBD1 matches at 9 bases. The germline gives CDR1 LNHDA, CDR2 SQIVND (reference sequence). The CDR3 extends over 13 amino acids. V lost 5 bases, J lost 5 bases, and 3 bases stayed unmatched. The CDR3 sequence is CASSGTGSTEAFF. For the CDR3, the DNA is TGTGCCAGTAGTGGGACAGGGAGTACTGAAGCTTTCTTT.

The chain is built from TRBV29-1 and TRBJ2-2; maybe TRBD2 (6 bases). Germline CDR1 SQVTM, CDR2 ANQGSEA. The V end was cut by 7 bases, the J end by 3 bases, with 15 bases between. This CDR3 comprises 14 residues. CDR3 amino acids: CSASEGMDTGELFF. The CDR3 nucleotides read TGCAGCGCATCGGAGGGAATGGACACCGGGGAGCTGTTTTTT.

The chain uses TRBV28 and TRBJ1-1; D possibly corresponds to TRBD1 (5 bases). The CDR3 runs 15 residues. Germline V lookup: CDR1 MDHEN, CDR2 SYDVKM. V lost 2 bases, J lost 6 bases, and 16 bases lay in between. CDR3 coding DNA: TGTGCCAGCAGTTTAAGCGGCAGGCGGGACGCTGAAGCTTTCTTT. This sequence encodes CASSLSGRRDAEAFF.

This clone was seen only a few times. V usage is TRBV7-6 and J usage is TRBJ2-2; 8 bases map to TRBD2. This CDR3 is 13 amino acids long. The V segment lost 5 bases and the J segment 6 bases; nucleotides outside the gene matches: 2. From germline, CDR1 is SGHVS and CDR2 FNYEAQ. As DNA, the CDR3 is TGTGCCAGCAGCCCGCGGGAGGCCGGGGAGCTGTTTTTT. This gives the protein CASSPREAGELFF.

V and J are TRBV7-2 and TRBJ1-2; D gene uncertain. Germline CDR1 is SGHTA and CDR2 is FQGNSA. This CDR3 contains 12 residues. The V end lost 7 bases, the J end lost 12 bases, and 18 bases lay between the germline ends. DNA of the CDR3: TGTGCCAGCAACGACCCGGCGGGCCATAACACCTTC. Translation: CASNDPAGHNTF.

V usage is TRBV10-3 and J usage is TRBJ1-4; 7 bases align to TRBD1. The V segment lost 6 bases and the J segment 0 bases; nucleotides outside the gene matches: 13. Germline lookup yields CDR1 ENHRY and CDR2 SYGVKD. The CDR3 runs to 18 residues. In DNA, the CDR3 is TGTGCCATCAGGACGGGACAGCCGACGAGTCCAACTAATGAAAAACTGTTTTTT. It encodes CAIRTGQPTSPTNEKLFF.

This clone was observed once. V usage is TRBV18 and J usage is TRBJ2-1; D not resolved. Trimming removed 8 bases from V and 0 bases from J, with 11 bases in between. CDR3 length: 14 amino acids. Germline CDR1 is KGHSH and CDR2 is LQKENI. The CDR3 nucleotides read TGTGCCAGCGAAGATGATAGCTCCTACAATGAGCAGTTCTTC. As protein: CASEDDSSYNEQFF.

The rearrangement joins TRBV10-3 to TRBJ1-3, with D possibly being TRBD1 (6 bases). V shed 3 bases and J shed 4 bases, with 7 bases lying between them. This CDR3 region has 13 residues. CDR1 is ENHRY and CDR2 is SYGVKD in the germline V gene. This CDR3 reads CAISDTGGNTIYF. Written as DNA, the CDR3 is TGTGCCATCAGTGACACAGGGGGAAACACCATATATTTT.

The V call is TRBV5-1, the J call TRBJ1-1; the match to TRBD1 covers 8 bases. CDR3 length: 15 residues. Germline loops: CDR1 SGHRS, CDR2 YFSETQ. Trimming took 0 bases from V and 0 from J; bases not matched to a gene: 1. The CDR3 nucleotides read TGCGCCAGCAGCTTGGGGGACAGGATGAACACTGAAGCTTTCTTT. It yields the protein CASSLGDRMNTEAFF. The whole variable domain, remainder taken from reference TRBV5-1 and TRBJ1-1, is KAGVTQTPRYLIKTRGQQVTLSCSPISGHRSVSWYQQTPGQGLQFLFEYFSETQRNKGNFPGRFSGRQFSNSRSEMNVSTLELGDSALYLCASSLGDRMNTEAFFGQGTRLTVV.

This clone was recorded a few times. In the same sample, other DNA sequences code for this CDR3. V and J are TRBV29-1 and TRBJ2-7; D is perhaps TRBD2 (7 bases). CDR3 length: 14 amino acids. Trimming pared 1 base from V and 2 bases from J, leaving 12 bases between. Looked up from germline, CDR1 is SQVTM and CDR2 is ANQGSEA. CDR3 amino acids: CSVEGGGQAYEQYF. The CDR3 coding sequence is TGCAGCGTTGAAGGCGGGGGACAAGCCTACGAGCAGTACTTC.

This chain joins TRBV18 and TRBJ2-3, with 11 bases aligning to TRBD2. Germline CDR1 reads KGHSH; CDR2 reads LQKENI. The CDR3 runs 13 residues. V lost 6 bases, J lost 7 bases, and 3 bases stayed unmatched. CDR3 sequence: CASSTSGGNTQYF. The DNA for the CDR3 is TGTGCCAGCTCTACTAGCGGGGGTAATACGCAGTATTTT.

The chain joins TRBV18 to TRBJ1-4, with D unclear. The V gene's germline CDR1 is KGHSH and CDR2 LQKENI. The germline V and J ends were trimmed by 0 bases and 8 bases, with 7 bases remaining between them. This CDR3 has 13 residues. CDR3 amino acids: CASSPPSREKLFF. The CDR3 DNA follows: TGTGCCAGCTCACCACCGAGTCGCGAAAAACTGTTTTTT. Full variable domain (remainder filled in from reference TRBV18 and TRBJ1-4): NAGVMQNPRHLVRRRGQEARLRCSPMKGHSHVYWYRQLPEEGLKFMVYLQKENIIDESGMPKERFSAEFPKEGPSILRIQQVVRGDSAAYFCASSPPSREKLFFGSGTQLSVL.

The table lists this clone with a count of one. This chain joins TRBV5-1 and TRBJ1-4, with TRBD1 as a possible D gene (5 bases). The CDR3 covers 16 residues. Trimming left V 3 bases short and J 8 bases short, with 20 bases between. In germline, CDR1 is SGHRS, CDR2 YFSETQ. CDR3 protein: CASSSLAGGLKEKLFF. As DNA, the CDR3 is TGCGCCAGCAGCTCCCTGGCCGGGGGGTTAAAGGAAAAACTGTTTTTT.

The CDR3 region is CAIRDSRGENEKLFF. The CDR3 coding sequence is TGTGCCATCAGGGACTCACGGGGGGAGAATGAAAAACTGTTTTTT. The chain joins TRBV10-3 to TRBJ1-4; tentatively, D is TRBD1 (5 bases). Germline CDR1 is ENHRY and CDR2 is SYGVKD. V shed 6 bases and J shed 5 bases, with 16 bases lying between them. This CDR3 spans 15 amino acids.

The CDR3 region has the DNA TGTGCCAGCAGCAGAGGGGGGATGGGGACAGAACTTTACAATGAGCAGTTCTTC. Translating it yields CASSRGGMGTELYNEQFF. The V call is TRBV7-3, the J call TRBJ2-1, with D perhaps TRBD1 (7 bases). V dropped 5 bases and J dropped 4 bases, with 24 bases sitting between them. This CDR3 contains 18 residues. Germline CDR1 is SGHTA and CDR2 is FQGTGA.

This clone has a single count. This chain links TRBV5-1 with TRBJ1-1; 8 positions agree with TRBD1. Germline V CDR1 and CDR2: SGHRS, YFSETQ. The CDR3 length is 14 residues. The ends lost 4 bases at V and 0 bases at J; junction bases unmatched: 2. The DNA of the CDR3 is TGCGCCAGCAGCCCGGACAGGGTGAACACTGAAGCTTTCTTT. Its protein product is CASSPDRVNTEAFF.